These 32 T cell receptor beta chains originate from one sample sequenced in a study of cytomegalovirus exposure and HLA in healthy donors. PCR used 60 Vbeta primers and 13 Jbeta primers. The repertoire was sequenced with immunoSEQ multiplex PCR; TCRdb's copy has only in-frame clones and lacks some. Of approximately 200,000 clones detected, over 75% appear once; the ten largest clones hold around 1.2%. Input material: PBMCs. Every receptor here comes from a human donor in good health.

V gene TRBV29-1 combines with J gene TRBJ1-2; D not certain. The CDR3 spans 9 residues. Germline V gene data show CDR1 as SQVTM and CDR2 as ANQGSEA. Between the trimmed V and J ends, which lost 4 bases and 6 bases, there was a span of 3 bases. CDR3 in amino acids: CSVADGYTF. The CDR3 region has the DNA TGCAGCGTTGCGGATGGCTACACCTTC.

This chain connects TRBV15 to TRBJ2-5; D not certain. V dropped 3 bases and J dropped 2 bases, with 13 bases sitting between them. This CDR3 has 15 residues. Germline CDR1 reads LNHNV; CDR2 reads YYDKDF (reference sequence). The CDR3 nucleotides read TGTGCCACCAGCAGGCCGTCGGGTGGGCAAGAGACCCAGTACTTC. Translation gives CATSRPSGGQETQYF.

The rearrangement joins TRBV30 to TRBJ2-2; perhaps TRBD2 as D (6 bases). Trimming left V 2 bases short and J 1 base short, with 11 bases between. CDR3 length: 15 residues. From germline, CDR1 is GTSNPN and CDR2 SVGIG (reference sequence). The CDR3 region is CAWSKRDLNTGELFF. As DNA, the CDR3 is TGTGCCTGGAGTAAAAGGGACTTGAACACCGGGGAGCTGTTTTTT.

The rearrangement joins TRBV2 to TRBJ2-1, with TRBD2 identical over 9 bases. This CDR3 has 15 amino acids. Germline V gene sequence: CDR1 SNHLY, CDR2 FYNNEI. V lost 8 bases to trimming and J lost 2 bases; unmatched junction nucleotides: 7. The DNA of the CDR3 is TGTGCCAGCGGAGAGCGGGAGGTACCCTACAATGAGCAGTTCTTC. Its protein is CASGEREVPYNEQFF.

This chain uses TRBV11-2 with TRBJ2-5; D ambiguous. The V end was cut by 5 bases, the J end by 4 bases, with 14 bases between. Per germline, CDR1 SGHAT and CDR2 FQNNGV. This CDR3 comprises 14 residues. The CDR3 nucleotides read TGTGCCAGCAGCAACTCGATTGGGCCAGAGACCCAGTACTTC. It encodes CASSNSIGPETQYF.

V is TRBV10-3 and J is TRBJ1-3, with D maybe TRBD1 (5 bases). The CDR3 totals 15 residues. Germline CDR1 ENHRY, CDR2 SYGVKD. The V and J ends lost 6 bases and 0 bases respectively, with 12 bases between them. CDR3 region: CAIRGTGDSGNTIYF. CDR3 nucleotide sequence: TGTGCCATCAGGGGGACTGGTGACTCTGGAAACACCATATATTTT.

The chain is built from TRBV10-3 and TRBJ1-1; 8 nucleotides match TRBD1. CDR1 ENHRY and CDR2 SYGVKD come from the germline V gene. The V gene end was trimmed by 6 bases and the J gene end by 1 base; junction bases not matched to a gene: 4. The CDR3 has 14 amino acids. CDR3 nucleotide sequence: TGTGCCATCAGATCAGGGGGCCCGAACACTGAAGCTTTCTTT. This translates into CAIRSGGPNTEAFF.

The rearrangement uses TRBV6-5 and TRBJ1-4; 9 bases match TRBD1. CDR3 length: 14 residues. V lost 2 bases, J lost 8 bases, and 3 bases stayed unmatched. Germline CDR1 MNHEY, CDR2 SVGAGI. The CDR3 here is CASSYGTGREKLFF. CDR3 DNA: TGTGCCAGCAGTTACGGGACAGGGCGGGAAAAACTGTTTTTT.

The V call is TRBV7-9, the J call TRBJ1-1; TRBD1 aligns across 7 bases. CDR1 and CDR2 (germline): SEHNR, FQNEAQ (reference sequence). The V gene end was trimmed by 6 bases and the J gene end by 1 base; junction bases not matched to a gene: 11. This CDR3 spans 16 amino acids. CDR3 protein: CASRYASGTANTEAFF. The DNA of the CDR3 is TGTGCCAGCAGGTACGCATCCGGGACAGCGAACACTGAAGCTTTCTTT.

This chain connects TRBV11-1 to TRBJ2-4, with 8 bases identical to TRBD2. CDR1 and CDR2 from the germline V gene are SGHAT and FQDESV (reference sequence). This CDR3 region has 16 residues. The J segment lost 7 bases and the V segment lost 0 bases, leaving 8 bases of the junction unmatched. CDR3 in DNA: TGTGCCAGCAGCTTAGCTAGCGGGGCATCGATCAACATTCAGTACTTC. It translates to CASSLASGASINIQYF.

The chain couples TRBV18 to TRBJ1-1; 7 positions match TRBD1. Germline trimming cut 5 bases from V and 0 bases from J; bases unmatched to any gene: 6. The germline V gene has CDR1 KGHSH and CDR2 LQKENI. The CDR3 sequence is 15 residues long. CDR3 nucleotides: TGTGCCAGCTCATTTAGGGGGCTCATGAACACTGAAGCTTTCTTT. Translating gives CASSFRGLMNTEAFF.

The chain couples TRBV6-4 to TRBJ2-7, with 9 nucleotides matching TRBD1. The CDR3 is 15 amino acids. V gave up 4 bases and J gave up 4 bases; unmatched junction bases: 8. In germline, CDR1 is MRHNA, CDR2 SNTAGT. The CDR3 sequence is CASSAGTGTGYEQYF. The CDR3 nucleotides read TGTGCCAGCAGTGCCGGGACAGGGACGGGGTACGAGCAGTACTTC.

This rearrangement joins TRBV28 to TRBJ1-1; perhaps TRBD1 as D (6 bases). Deletions cut 6 bases from V and 1 base from J, with 18 bases between. The CDR3 consists of 16 residues. Germline V CDR1 and CDR2: MDHEN, SYDVKM. Here the CDR3 reads CASRMLDSLPNTEAFF. In nucleotides, the CDR3 is TGTGCCAGCAGAATGCTGGACAGTTTACCGAACACTGAAGCTTTCTTT.

The CDR3 nucleotides are TGTGCCAGCAGTTCAAAGACTAGTCACGAGACCCAGTACTTC. It translates to CASSSKTSHETQYF. The V and J genes are TRBV6-6 and TRBJ2-5, with D possibly TRBD2 on 6 matching bases. CDR1 and CDR2 from the germline V gene are MNHNY and SVGAGI (reference sequence). The CDR3 runs to 14 residues. V dropped 4 bases and J dropped 5 bases, with 14 bases sitting between them.

The V and J genes are TRBV27 and TRBJ1-5, with 8 bases that match TRBD1. CDR1 MNHEY and CDR2 SMNVEV come from the germline V gene (reference sequence). The trim removed 5 bases at V and 0 bases at J, leaving 9 bases unmatched. The CDR3 has 17 amino acids. The DNA for the CDR3 is TGTGCCAGCAGTGGGGGACAGGAACTTATTAGCAATCAGCCCCAGCATTTT. It is translated as CASSGGQELISNQPQHF.

This chain uses TRBV2 with TRBJ1-2; TRBD1 aligns across 7 bases. After removal of 0 bases from V and 8 bases from J, the junction contained 3 bases not matched to a gene. From germline, CDR1 is SNHLY and CDR2 FYNNEI. CDR3 length: 13 amino acids. The CDR3 DNA reads TGTGCCAGCAGTGAAGCGAGGGGGCAGGGCTACACCTTC. Its translation: CASSEARGQGYTF.

CDR3 in DNA: TGCGCCAGTAGCGGGAGTTTCTACGAGCAGTACTTC. Translating it yields CASSGSFYEQYF. The chain carries TRBV5-1 and TRBJ2-7; 9 positions match TRBD2. The V segment lost 8 bases and the J segment 3 bases; nucleotides outside the gene matches: 3. The length of the CDR3 is 12 residues. The germline gives CDR1 SGHRS, CDR2 YFSETQ.

The count of this clone is one. This sequence joins TRBV19 and TRBJ2-5; 7 bases line up with TRBD1. CDR1 LNHDA and CDR2 SQIVND come from the germline V gene (reference sequence). The CDR3 runs 15 residues. V dropped 4 bases and J dropped 5; count of bases not matched to a gene: 10. This chain's CDR3 is CASSKTGTSRETQYF. In DNA, the CDR3 is TGTGCCAGTAGTAAGACAGGGACCTCCAGGGAGACCCAGTACTTC.

The V gene is TRBV5-1, the J gene TRBJ2-7; 7 bases fit TRBD1. This CDR3 region has 14 residues. Germline assignment: CDR1 SGHRS and CDR2 YFSETQ. The J segment lost 5 bases and the V segment lost 0 bases, leaving 5 bases of the junction unmatched. As DNA, the CDR3 is TGCGCCAGCAGCTTGGGACAGGGCCCTGACGAGCAGTACTTC. This codes for CASSLGQGPDEQYF. Using reference TRBV5-1 and TRBJ2-7 for the parts outside the CDR3, the full variable domain is KAGVTQTPRYLIKTRGQQVTLSCSPISGHRSVSWYQQTPGQGLQFLFEYFSETQRNKGNFPGRFSGRQFSNSRSEMNVSTLELGDSALYLCASSLGQGPDEQYFGPGTRLTVT.

The genes are TRBV7-9 and TRBJ1-3; D may be TRBD1 (5 bases). Germline assignment: CDR1 SEHNR and CDR2 FQNEAQ (reference sequence). V lost 5 bases and J 0 bases, leaving 20 bases between the germline ends. This CDR3 comprises 18 residues. The CDR3: CASSPLPQGVDSGNTIYF. DNA of the CDR3: TGTGCCAGCAGCCCCCTCCCCCAAGGGGTCGACTCTGGAAACACCATATATTTT. The variable domain in full, with the rest retrieved from reference TRBV7-9 and TRBJ1-3, is DTGVSQNPRHKITKRGQNVTFRCDPISEHNRLYWYRQTLGQGPEFLTYFQNEAQLEKSRLLSDRFSAERPKGSFSTLEIQRTEQGDSAMYLCASSPLPQGVDSGNTIYFGEGSWLTVV.

This chain connects TRBV6-1 to TRBJ2-3, with no clear D. Germline V CDR1 and CDR2: MNHNS, SASEGT. V lost 1 base to trimming and J lost 2 bases, with 10 bases between them. This CDR3 contains 15 residues. CDR3 DNA: TGTGCCAGCAGTGAAGGCCAGCGAGCCACAGATACGCAGTATTTT. Its translation: CASSEGQRATDTQYF.

The V and J genes are TRBV7-9 and TRBJ2-1; 10 bases are shared with TRBD2. The CDR3 has 18 residues. The germline CDR1 and CDR2 sequences are SEHNR and FQNEAQ (reference sequence). V shed 0 bases and J 9 bases; nucleotides not matched to a gene: 14. CDR3 nucleotides: TGTGCCAGCAGCTTAGCTTTACTCAAGACTAGCGGGTGGGGTGAGCAGTTCTTC. It yields the protein CASSLALLKTSGWGEQFF. The whole variable domain, filled in from reference TRBV7-9 and TRBJ2-1, reads DTGVSQNPRHKITKRGQNVTFRCDPISEHNRLYWYRQTLGQGPEFLTYFQNEAQLEKSRLLSDRFSAERPKGSFSTLEIQRTEQGDSAMYLCASSLALLKTSGWGEQFFGPGTRLTVL.

The CDR3: CAISESLAGISYNEQFF. As DNA, the CDR3 is TGTGCCATCAGTGAGTCGCTAGCGGGTATCTCCTACAATGAGCAGTTCTTC. The rearrangement joins TRBV10-3 to TRBJ2-1; 8 bases match TRBD2. Per germline, CDR1 ENHRY and CDR2 SYGVKD. The CDR3 consists of 17 residues. The V segment lost 0 bases and the J segment 0 bases; nucleotides outside the gene matches: 4.

The chain joins TRBV5-4 to TRBJ1-1, with TRBD1 matching over 9 bases. Germline-derived CDR1 and CDR2 are SGHNT and YYREEE (reference sequence). V lost 4 bases to trimming and J lost 3 bases; unmatched junction nucleotides: 10. The CDR3 has 16 residues. This CDR3 reads CASSGTGGMRDTEAFF. CDR3 coding DNA: TGTGCCAGCAGCGGAACAGGGGGCATGAGGGACACTGAAGCTTTCTTT.

The rearrangement uses TRBV20-1 and TRBJ1-4, with TRBD1 as a possible D gene (5 bases). This CDR3 is 11 amino acids long. Per the germline V gene, CDR1 is DFQATT and CDR2 is SNEGSKA (reference sequence). The V gene lost 3 bases and the J gene lost 8 bases, with 7 bases spanning the gap. CDR3 DNA: TGCAGTGCTAGCGACAGCGAAAAACTGTTTTTT. It is translated as CSASDSEKLFF.

The V call is TRBV18, the J call TRBJ2-3; 9 positions agree with TRBD2. CDR3 length equals 16 residues. Germline V gene data show CDR1 as KGHSH and CDR2 as LQKENI. Trimming cost V 0 bases and J 10 bases; bases outside gene matches: 11. This CDR3 reads CASSPPSGSLGGAQYF. The CDR3 DNA sequence: TGTGCCAGCTCACCACCTAGCGGGAGTCTCGGTGGTGCGCAGTATTTT.

V and J are TRBV18 and TRBJ1-5; D remains unclear. CDR1 is KGHSH and CDR2 is LQKENI in the germline V gene. The CDR3 has 16 amino acids. Trimming removed 1 base at V and 3 bases at J, with 13 bases between. The CDR3 region is CASSPRQEGSNQPQHF. The CDR3 nucleotides are TGTGCCAGCTCACCACGGCAGGAGGGTTCCAATCAGCCCCAGCATTTT.

About this clone: Compared with germline, one end of the junction differs, possibly owing to a read error. CDR3 nucleotides: TGCGCCAGCAGCTCAACACCAGTCCCGGGACAGGGGGGGATATTT. Translating it yields CASSSTPVPGQGGIF. This rearrangement joins TRBV5-1 to TRBJ1-1; TRBD1 aligns across 11 bases. The CDR3 is made up of 15 amino acids. The germline CDR1 and CDR2 sequences are SGHRS and YFSETQ.

This chain uses TRBV11-2 with TRBJ2-1; the match to TRBD1 covers 7 bases. V lost 2 bases and J lost 14; bases outside the gene matches: 15. Germline V gene sequence: CDR1 SGHAT, CDR2 FQNNGV. The CDR3 is made up of 15 amino acids. The CDR3 here is CASSLNGRSTGDEFF. The DNA for the CDR3 is TGTGCCAGCAGCTTAAATGGACGGAGTACAGGGGATGAGTTCTTC.

The chain carries TRBV28 and TRBJ2-7; tentative D call: TRBD1 (6 bases). CDR1 MDHEN and CDR2 SYDVKM come from the germline V gene. The V end lost 4 bases, the J end lost 5 bases, and 12 bases lay between the germline ends. The CDR3 totals 13 residues. The CDR3 sequence is CASSYQGNHEQYF. In nucleotides, the CDR3 is TGTGCCAGCAGTTATCAGGGGAACCACGAGCAGTACTTC.

The chain links TRBV30 to TRBJ2-3, with TRBD2 matching over 8 bases. The CDR3 is 17 residues long. From germline, CDR1 is GTSNPN and CDR2 SVGIG (reference sequence). V was pared by 0 bases and J by 3 bases, with 11 bases of the junction left unmatched. In DNA form, the CDR3 reads TGTGCCTGGAGTGTACGGCGGGAGGTGAGAACGACAGATACGCAGTATTTT. Its translation is CAWSVRREVRTTDTQYF.

This rearrangement joins TRBV28 to TRBJ2-5; TRBD1 agrees at 8 bases. V dropped 8 bases and J dropped 4; count of bases not matched to a gene: 3. The germline gives CDR1 MDHEN, CDR2 SYDVKM. The CDR3 runs 12 residues. The CDR3 DNA follows: TGTGCCAGCCTCAGGGGGCGAGAGACCCAGTACTTC. Its translation: CASLRGRETQYF.